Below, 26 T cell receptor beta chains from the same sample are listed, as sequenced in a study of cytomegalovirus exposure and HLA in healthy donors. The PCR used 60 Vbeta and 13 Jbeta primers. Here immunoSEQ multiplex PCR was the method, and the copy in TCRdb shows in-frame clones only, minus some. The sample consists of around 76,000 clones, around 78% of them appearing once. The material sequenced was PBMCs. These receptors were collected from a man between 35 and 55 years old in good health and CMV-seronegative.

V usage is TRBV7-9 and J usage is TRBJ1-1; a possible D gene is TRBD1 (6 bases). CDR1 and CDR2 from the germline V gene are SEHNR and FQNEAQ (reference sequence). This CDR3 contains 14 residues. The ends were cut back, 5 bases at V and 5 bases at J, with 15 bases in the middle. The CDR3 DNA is TGTGCCAGCAGCCCACCCCGGGACATAACTGAAGCTTTCTTT. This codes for CASSPPRDITEAFF.

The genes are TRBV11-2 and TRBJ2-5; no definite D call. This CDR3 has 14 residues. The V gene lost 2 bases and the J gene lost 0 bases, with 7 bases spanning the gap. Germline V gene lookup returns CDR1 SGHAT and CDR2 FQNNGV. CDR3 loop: CASSLRGDQETQYF. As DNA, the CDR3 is TGTGCCAGCAGCTTAAGAGGAGACCAAGAGACCCAGTACTTC.

The CDR3, as DNA: TGCGCCAGCAGCCAAGAGCTTGCGAGCTCGACTTCTCAGCCCCAGCATTTT. It specifies CASSQELASSTSQPQHF. This chain joins TRBV4-1 and TRBJ1-5; D remains unclear. V was shortened by 0 bases and J by 6 bases, with 18 bases between the two germline ends. The CDR3 consists of 17 residues. Germline-derived CDR1 and CDR2 are MGHRA and YSYEKL.

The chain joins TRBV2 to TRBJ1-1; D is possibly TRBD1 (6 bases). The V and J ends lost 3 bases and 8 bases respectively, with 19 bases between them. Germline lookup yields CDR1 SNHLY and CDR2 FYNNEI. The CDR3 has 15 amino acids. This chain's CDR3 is CASSEGAGNLGEAFF. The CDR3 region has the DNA TGTGCCAGCAGTGAGGGGGCAGGGAATTTGGGAGAAGCTTTCTTT.

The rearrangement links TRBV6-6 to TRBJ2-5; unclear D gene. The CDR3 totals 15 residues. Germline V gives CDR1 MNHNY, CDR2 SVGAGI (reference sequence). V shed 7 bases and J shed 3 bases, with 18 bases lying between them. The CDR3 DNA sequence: TGTGCCAGCAATCCCGGCAGCGCAAAAGAAGAGACCCAGTACTTC. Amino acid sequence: CASNPGSAKEETQYF.

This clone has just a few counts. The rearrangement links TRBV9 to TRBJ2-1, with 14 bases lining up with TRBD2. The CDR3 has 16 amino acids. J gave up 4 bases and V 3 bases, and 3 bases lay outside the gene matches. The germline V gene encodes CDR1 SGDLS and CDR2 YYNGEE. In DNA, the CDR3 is TGTGCCAGCAGCGCCCGACTAGCGGGAGGGTACAATGAGCAGTTCTTC. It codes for CASSARLAGGYNEQFF. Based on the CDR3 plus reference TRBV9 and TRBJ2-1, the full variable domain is DSGVTQTPKHLITATGQRVTLRCSPRSGDLSVYWYQQSLDQGLQFLIQYYNGEERAKGNILERFSAQQFPDLHSELNLSSLELGDSALYFCASSARLAGGYNEQFFGPGTRLTVL.

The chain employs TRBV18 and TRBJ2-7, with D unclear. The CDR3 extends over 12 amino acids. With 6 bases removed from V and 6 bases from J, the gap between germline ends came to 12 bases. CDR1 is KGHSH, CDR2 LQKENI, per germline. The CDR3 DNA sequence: TGTGCCAGCTCCCTAGACCGGGTCGAGCAGTACTTC. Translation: CASSLDRVEQYF.

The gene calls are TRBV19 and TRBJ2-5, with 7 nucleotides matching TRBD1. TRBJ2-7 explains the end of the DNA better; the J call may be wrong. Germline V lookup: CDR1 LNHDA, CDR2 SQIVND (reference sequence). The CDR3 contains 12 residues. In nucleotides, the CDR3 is TGTGCCAGTAGTCCGACAGGGTACGAGCAGTACTTC. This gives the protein CASSPTGYEQYF.

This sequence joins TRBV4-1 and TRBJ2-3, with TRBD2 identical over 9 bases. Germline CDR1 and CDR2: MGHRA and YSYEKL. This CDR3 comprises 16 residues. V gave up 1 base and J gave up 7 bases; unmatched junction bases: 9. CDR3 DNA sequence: TGCGCCAGCAGCCAAGTGGGGGCGGGAGGGCCGCATACGCAGTATTTT. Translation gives CASSQVGAGGPHTQYF.

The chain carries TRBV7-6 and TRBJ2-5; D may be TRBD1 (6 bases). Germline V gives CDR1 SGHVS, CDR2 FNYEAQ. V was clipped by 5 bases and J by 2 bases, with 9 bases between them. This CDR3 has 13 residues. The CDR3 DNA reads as TGTGCCAGCAGCGGGACACCACAAGAGACCCAGTACTTC. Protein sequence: CASSGTPQETQYF.

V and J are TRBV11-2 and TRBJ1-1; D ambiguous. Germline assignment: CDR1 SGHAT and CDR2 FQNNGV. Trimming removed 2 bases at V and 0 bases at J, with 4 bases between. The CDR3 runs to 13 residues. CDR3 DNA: TGTGCCAGCAGCTTAACAGTGAACACTGAAGCTTTCTTT. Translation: CASSLTVNTEAFF.

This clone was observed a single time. The CDR3 reads CASSLPSQREGDEQYF. The CDR3 nucleotides read TGTGCCAGCAGCTTACCTAGCCAGCGGGAGGGAGACGAGCAGTACTTC. The chain employs TRBV7-3 and TRBJ2-7, with TRBD2 matching over 10 bases. The CDR3 is made up of 16 amino acids. With 2 bases clipped from V and 5 bases from J, the junction kept 9 bases outside the gene matches. Germline V gene data show CDR1 as SGHTA and CDR2 as FQGTGA.

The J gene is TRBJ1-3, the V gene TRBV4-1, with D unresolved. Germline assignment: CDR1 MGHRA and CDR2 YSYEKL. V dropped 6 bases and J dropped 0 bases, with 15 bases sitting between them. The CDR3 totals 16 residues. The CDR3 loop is CASSHSSSTSGNTIYF. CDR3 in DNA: TGCGCCAGCAGTCATTCTAGTTCTACCTCTGGAAACACCATATATTTT.

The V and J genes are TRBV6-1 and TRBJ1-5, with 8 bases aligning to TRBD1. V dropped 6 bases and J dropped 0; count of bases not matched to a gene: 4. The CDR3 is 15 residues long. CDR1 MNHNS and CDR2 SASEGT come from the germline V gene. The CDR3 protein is CASRGTGLSNQPQHF. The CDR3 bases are TGTGCCAGCAGGGGGACAGGACTTAGCAATCAGCCCCAGCATTTT.

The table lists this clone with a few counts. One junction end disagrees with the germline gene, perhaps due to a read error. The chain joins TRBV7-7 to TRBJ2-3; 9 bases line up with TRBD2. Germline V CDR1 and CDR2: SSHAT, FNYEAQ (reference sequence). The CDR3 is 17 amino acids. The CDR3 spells CASSPKAGLADTDTQYF. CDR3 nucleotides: TGTGCTAGCAGCCCCAAGGCGGGACTAGCCGATACGGATACGCAGTATTTT.

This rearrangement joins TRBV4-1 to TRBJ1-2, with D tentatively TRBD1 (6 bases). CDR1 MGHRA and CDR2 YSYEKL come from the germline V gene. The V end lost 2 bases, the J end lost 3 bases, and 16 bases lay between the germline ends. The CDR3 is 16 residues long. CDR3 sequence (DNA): TGCGCCAGCAGCCAAACAACGACAGGCTTTGACTATGGCTACACCTTC. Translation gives CASSQTTTGFDYGYTF.

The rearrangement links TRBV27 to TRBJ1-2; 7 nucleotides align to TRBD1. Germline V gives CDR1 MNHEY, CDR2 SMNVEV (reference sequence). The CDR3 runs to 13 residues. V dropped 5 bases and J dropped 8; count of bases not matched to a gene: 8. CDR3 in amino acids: CASSPRAGGGYTF. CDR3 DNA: TGTGCCAGCAGTCCCCGGGCAGGGGGAGGCTACACCTTC.

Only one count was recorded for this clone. The CDR3 DNA follows: TGTGCCAGCAGTGAAGGGCAGGGGGCCCTGTACGAGCAGTACTTC. Amino acid sequence: CASSEGQGALYEQYF. V is TRBV2 and J is TRBJ2-5, with 8 bases that match TRBD1. The J call is uncertain, as TRBJ2-7 better fits the DNA end. The CDR3 runs 15 residues. Germline loops: CDR1 SNHLY, CDR2 FYNNEI.

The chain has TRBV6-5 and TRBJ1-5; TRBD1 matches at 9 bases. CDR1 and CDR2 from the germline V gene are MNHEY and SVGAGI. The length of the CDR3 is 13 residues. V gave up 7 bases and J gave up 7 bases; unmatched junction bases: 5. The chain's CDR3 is CASKQGALQPQHF. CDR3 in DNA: TGTGCCAGCAAACAGGGGGCGTTGCAGCCCCAGCATTTT.

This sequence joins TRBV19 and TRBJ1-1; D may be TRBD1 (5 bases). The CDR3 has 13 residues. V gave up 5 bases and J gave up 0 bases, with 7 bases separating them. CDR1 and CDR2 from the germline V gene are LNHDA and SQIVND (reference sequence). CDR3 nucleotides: TGTGCCAGTAGTCCCAGGGTGAACACTGAAGCTTTCTTT. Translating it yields CASSPRVNTEAFF.

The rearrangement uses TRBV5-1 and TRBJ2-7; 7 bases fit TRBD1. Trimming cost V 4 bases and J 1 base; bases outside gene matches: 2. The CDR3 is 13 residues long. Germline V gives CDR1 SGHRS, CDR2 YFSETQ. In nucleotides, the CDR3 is TGCGCCAGCAGCCCGGGACAGTCCTACGAGCAGTACTTC. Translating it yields CASSPGQSYEQYF.

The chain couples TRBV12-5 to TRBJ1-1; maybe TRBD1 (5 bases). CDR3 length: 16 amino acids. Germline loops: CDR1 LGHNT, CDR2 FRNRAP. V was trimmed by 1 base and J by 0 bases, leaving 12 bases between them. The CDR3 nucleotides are TGTGCTAGTGGTTTGGCTAGGACACCTCTGAACACTGAAGCTTTCTTT. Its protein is CASGLARTPLNTEAFF. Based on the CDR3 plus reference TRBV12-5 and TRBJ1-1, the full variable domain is DARVTQTPRHKVTEMGQEVTMRCQPILGHNTVFWYRQTMMQGLELLAYFRNRAPLDDSGMPKDRFSAEMPDATLATLKIQPSEPRDSAVYFCASGLARTPLNTEAFFGQGTRLTVV.

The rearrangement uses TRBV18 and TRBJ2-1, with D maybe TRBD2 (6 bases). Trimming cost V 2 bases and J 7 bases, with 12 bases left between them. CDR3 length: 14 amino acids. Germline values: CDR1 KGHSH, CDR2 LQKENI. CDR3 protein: CASSPWDSLNEQFF. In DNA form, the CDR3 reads TGTGCCAGCTCACCATGGGACTCCCTTAATGAGCAGTTCTTC.

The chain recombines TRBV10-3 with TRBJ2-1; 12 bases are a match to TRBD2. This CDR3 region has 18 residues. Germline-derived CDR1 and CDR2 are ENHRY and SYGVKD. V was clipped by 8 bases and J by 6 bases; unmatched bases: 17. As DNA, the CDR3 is TGTGCCATCGGGGCCACGCTAGCGGGAGGGCCCCTGGGCAATGAGCAGTTCTTC. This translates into CAIGATLAGGPLGNEQFF.

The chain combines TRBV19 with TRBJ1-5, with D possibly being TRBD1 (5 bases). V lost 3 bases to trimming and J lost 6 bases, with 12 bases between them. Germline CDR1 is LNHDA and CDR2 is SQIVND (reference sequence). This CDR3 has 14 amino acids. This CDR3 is CASSIGRDPQPQHF. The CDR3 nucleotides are TGTGCCAGTAGTATTGGGAGGGACCCTCAGCCCCAGCATTTT.

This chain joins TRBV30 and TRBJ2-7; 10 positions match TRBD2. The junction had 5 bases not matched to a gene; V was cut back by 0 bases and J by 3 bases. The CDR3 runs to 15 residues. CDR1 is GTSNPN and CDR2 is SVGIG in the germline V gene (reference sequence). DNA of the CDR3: TGTGCCTGGAGTGTAGGACTAGCGGTTCTCTACGAGCAGTACTTC. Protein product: CAWSVGLAVLYEQYF.